This T cell receptor beta chain appears in the sequencing data of a study of OX40 agonist ivuxolimab in advanced cancers. Study-level information: Among those treated, three patients had partial responses, one with hepatocellular carcinoma and two with cutaneous melanoma.

Sequenced by immunoSEQ multiplex PCR; TCRdb stores in-frame clones only, minus some. Among tens of thousands of clones listed, around nine tenths were seen once. The source material was CD4+ or CD8+ T cells sorted from blood, sampled in a trial of the OX40 agonist ivuxolimab. This clonotype originated in an adult with an advanced solid tumor such as melanoma, head and neck, liver or kidney cancer.

The chain's CDR3 is CASGPTENTEAFF. CDR3 coding DNA: TGTGCTAGTGGCCCGACAGAGAACACTGAAGCTTTCTTT. The chain carries TRBV12-5 and TRBJ1-1; perhaps TRBD1 as D (5 bases). The CDR3 runs 13 residues. V was shortened by 6 bases and J by 1 base, with 9 bases between the two germline ends. In germline, CDR1 is LGHNT, CDR2 FRNRAP.